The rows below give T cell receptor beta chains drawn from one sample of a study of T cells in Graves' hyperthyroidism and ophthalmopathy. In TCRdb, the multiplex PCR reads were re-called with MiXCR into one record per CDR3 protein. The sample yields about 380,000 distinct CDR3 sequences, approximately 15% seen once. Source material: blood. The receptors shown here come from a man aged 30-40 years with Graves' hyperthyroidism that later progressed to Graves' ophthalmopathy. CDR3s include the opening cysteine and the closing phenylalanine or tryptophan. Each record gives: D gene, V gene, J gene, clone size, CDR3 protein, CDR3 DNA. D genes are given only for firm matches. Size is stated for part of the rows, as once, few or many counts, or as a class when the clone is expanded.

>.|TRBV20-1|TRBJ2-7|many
CSASLAARLDSYEQYF
TGCAGTGCTAGCCTTGCTGCTAGATTGGATTCCTACGAGCAGTACTTC
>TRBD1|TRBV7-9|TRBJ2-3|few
CAWGQERSQVTQYF
TGTGCCTGGGGACAGGAGCGGAGCCAAGTTACGCAGTATTTT
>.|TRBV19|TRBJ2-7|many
CASSITWKWDEQYF
TGTGCCAGTAGTATAACGTGGAAGTGGGACGAGCAGTACTTC
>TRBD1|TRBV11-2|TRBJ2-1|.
CASSPTDRGVNEQFF
TGTGCCAGCAGCCCCACGGACAGGGGGGTAAATGAGCAGTTCTTC
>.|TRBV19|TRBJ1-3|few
CASSDRSSGNTIYF
TGTGCCAGTAGCGACAGGTCCTCTGGAAACACCATATATTTT
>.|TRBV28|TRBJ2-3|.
CASSFSPSLTRSDTQYF
TGTGCCAGCAGTTTTTCCCCTTCTCTAACACGGTCAGATACGCAGTATTTT
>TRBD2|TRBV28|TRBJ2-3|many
CASSSRLAGDNTDTQYF
TGTGCCAGCAGTTCCCGACTAGCGGGGGACAACACAGATACGCAGTATTTT
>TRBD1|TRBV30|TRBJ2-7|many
CAWSLGTGNSYEQYF
TGTGCCTGGAGCCTTGGGACAGGGAACTCCTACGAGCAGTACTTC
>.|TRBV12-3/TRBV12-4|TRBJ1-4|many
CASSIAGSNEKLFF
TGTGCCAGCAGCATTGCAGGGTCTAATGAAAAACTGTTTTTT
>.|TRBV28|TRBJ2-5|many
CASSSPGRRGETQYF
TGTGCCAGCAGTTCACCGGGACGGAGGGGAGAGACCCAGTACTTC
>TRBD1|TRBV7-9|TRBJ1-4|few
CASSRRGTGGASSTNEKLFF
TGTGCCAGCAGCCGGAGGGGGACAGGGGGCGCGTCCAGTACTAATGAAAAACTGTTTTTT
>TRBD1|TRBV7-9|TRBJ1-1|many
CASTQLKGTGLTEAFF
TGTGCCAGCACTCAACTAAAAGGGACAGGGTTGACTGAAGCTTTCTTT
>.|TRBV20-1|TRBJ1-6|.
CSARDPLVSGDSSPLHF
TGCAGTGCTAGAGATCCTCTTGTTAGTGGGGATAGTTCACCCCTCCACTTT
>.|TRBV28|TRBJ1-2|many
CASSSDPKLYGYTF
TGTGCCAGCAGCAGTGACCCAAAGCTCTATGGCTACACCTTC
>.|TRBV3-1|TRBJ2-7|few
CASSRQGSIQGTTYEQYF
TGTGCCAGCAGCAGGCAGGGATCGATACAGGGAACTACCTACGAGCAGTACTTC
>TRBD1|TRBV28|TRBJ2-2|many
CASSLRQGSGGELFF
TGTGCCAGCAGTTTGAGACAGGGATCCGGCGGGGAGCTGTTTTTT
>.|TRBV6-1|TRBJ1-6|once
CASSERGSTLHF
TGTGCCAGCAGTGAGAGGGGATCGACCCTCCACTTT
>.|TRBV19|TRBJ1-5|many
CASSAERSQPQHF
TGTGCCAGTAGTGCGGAACGGAGTCAGCCCCAGCATTTT
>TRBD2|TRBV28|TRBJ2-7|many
CASTPSPGGYEQYF
TGTGCCAGCACCCCATCACCGGGGGGGTACGAGCAGTACTTC
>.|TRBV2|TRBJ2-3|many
CASSEVRGGADTQYF
TGTGCCAGCAGTGAAGTAAGAGGAGGAGCAGATACGCAGTATTTT
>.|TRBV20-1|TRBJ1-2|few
CSARGRDYGYTF
TGCAGTGCTAGGGGGAGGGACTATGGCTACACCTTC
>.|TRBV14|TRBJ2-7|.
CASSQTGPFYEQYF
TGTGCCAGCAGCCAAACGGGGCCCTTCTACGAGCAGTACTTC
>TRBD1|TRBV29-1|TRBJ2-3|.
CSVPEMTGIRTDTQYF
TGCAGCGTACCCGAGATGACAGGGATACGCACAGATACGCAGTATTTT
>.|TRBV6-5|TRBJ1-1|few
CASSYGWNTEAFF
TGTGCCAGCAGTTACGGGTGGAACACTGAAGCTTTCTTT
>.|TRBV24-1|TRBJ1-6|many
CATSEGYLSSYNSPLHF
TGTGCCACCAGTGAAGGCTACTTGAGCTCCTATAATTCACCCCTCCACTTT
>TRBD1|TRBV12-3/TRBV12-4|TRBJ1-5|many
CASSFAGGRQPQHF
TGTGCCAGCAGTTTTGCAGGGGGACGGCAGCCCCAGCATTTT
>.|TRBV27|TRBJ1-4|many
CASSFLAGRGNEKLFF
TGTGCCAGCAGTTTTCTCGCAGGGAGGGGGAATGAAAAACTGTTTTTT
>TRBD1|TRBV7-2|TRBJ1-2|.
CASSRTGGLSTCGYTF
TGTGCCAGCAGCCGGACAGGGGGCCTGAGTACCTGTGGCTACACCTTC
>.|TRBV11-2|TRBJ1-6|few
CASSQTLANSPLHF
TGTGCCAGCTCACAGACGCTTGCCAATTCACCCCTCCACTTT
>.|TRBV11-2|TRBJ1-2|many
CASSLTFGTGSNYGYTF
TGTGCCAGCAGCTTAACCTTCGGAACAGGATCGAACTATGGCTACACCTTC
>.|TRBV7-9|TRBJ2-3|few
CASSLLITDTQYF
TGTGCCAGCAGCTTACTTATCACAGATACGCAGTATTTT
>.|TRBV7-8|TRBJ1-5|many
CASSLSRGAQYQPQHF
TGTGCCAGCAGCTTAAGTCGGGGGGCCCAATATCAGCCCCAGCATTTT
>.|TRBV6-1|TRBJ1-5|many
CASRPFYTSNQPQHF
TGTGCCAGCCGACCCTTCTACACTAGCAATCAGCCCCAGCATTTT
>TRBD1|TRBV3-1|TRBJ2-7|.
CASSETGGVWEQYF
TGTGCCAGCAGCGAAACAGGGGGCGTTTGGGAGCAGTACTTC
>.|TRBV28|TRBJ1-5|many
CASSFLPHSNQPQHF
TGTGCCAGCAGTTTTCTTCCGCATAGCAATCAGCCCCAGCATTTT
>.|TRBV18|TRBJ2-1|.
CASSPNRVNEQFF
TGTGCCAGCTCACCGAACAGAGTCAATGAGCAGTTCTTC